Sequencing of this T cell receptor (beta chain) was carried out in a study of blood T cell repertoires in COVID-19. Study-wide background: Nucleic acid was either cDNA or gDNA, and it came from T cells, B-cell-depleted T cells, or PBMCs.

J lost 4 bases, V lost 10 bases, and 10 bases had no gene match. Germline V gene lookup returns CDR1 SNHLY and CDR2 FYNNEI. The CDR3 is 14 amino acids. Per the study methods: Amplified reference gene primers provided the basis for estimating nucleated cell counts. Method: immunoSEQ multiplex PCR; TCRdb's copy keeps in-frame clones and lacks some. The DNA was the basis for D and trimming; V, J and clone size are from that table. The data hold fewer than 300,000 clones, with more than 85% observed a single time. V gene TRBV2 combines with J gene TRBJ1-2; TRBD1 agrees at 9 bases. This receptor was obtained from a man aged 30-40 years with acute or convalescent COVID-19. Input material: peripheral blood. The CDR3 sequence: CANGLQGAVYGYTF. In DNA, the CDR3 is TGTGCCAACGGTTTACAGGGGGCGGTCTATGGCTACACCTTC.